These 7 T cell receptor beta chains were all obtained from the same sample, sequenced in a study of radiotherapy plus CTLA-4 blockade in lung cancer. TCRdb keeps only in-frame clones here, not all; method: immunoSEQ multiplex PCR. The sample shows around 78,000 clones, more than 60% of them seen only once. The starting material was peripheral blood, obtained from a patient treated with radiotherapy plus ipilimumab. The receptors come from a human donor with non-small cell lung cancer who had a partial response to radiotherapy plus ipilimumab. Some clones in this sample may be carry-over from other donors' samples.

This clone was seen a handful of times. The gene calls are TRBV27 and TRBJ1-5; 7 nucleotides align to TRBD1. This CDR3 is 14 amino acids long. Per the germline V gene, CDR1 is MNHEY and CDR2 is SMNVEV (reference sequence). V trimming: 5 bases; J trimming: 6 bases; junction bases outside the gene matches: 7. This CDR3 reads CASSVQGLSQPQHF. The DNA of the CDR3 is TGTGCCAGCAGTGTACAGGGGCTTAGTCAGCCCCAGCATTTT.

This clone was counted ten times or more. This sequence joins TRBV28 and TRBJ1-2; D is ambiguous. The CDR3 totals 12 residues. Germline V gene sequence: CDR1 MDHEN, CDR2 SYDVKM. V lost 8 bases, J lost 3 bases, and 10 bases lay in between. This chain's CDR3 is CASDTGYYGYTF. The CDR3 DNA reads TGTGCCAGCGATACGGGGTACTATGGCTACACCTTC.

This CDR3 reads CASSQGQINSPLHF. Here the CDR3 DNA reads TGTGCCAGCAGTCAGGGACAGATCAATTCACCCCTCCACTTT. V is TRBV6-5 and J is TRBJ1-6, with 7 bases matching TRBD1. V lost 5 bases and J lost 7; bases outside the gene matches: 5. CDR1 and CDR2 from the germline V gene are MNHEY and SVGAGI. The CDR3 is 14 amino acids.

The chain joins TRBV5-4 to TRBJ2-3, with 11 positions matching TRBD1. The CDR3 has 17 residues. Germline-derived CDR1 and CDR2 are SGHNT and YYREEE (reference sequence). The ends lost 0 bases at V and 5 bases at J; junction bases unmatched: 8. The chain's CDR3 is CASSLDLSGQGEDTQYF. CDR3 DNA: TGTGCCAGCAGCTTGGACCTCTCGGGACAGGGGGAAGATACGCAGTATTTT. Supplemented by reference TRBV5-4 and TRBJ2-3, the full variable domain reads ETGVTQSPTHLIKTRGQQVTLRCSSQSGHNTVSWYQQALGQGPQFIFQYYREEENGRGNFPPRFSGLQFPNYSSELNVNALELDDSALYLCASSLDLSGQGEDTQYFGPGTRLTVL.

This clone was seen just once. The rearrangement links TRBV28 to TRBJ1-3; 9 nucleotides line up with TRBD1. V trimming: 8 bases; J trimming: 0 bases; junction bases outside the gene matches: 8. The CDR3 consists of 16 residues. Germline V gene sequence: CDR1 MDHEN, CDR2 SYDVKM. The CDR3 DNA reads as TGTGCCAGCGAAACCGGGACAGGGTCCTCTGGAAACACCATATATTTT. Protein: CASETGTGSSGNTIYF.

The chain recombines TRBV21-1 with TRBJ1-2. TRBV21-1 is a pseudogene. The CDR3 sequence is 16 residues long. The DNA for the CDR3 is TGTGCCAGCAGCAAAAAATCGGGTCCTGAGCCCTATGGCTACACCTTC. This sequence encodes CASSKKSGPEPYGYTF.

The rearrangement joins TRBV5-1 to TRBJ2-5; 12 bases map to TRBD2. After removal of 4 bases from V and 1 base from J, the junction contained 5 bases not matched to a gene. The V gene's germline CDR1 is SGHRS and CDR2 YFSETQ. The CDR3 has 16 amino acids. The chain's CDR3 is CASSPSGGALQETQYF. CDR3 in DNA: TGCGCCAGCAGCCCTAGCGGGGGGGCCCTCCAAGAGACCCAGTACTTC. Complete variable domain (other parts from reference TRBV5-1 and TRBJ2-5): KAGVTQTPRYLIKTRGQQVTLSCSPISGHRSVSWYQQTPGQGLQFLFEYFSETQRNKGNFPGRFSGRQFSNSRSEMNVSTLELGDSALYLCASSPSGGALQETQYFGPGTRLLVL.